Listed here are 25 T cell receptor beta chains from one sample, sequenced in a study of control samples from healthy donors and cancer patients. Clones were sequenced by immunoSEQ multiplex PCR, and TCRdb holds only the in-frame ones, with some missing. The sample lists roughly 140,000 clones, over 85% occurring once. Sample: blood. The receptors shown here come from a man aged 45-65 years in good health.

The gene calls are TRBV10-3 and TRBJ2-3; possibly TRBD1 for D (5 bases). The CDR3 extends over 14 amino acids. In germline, CDR1 is ENHRY, CDR2 SYGVKD. The ends were cut back, 7 bases at V and 5 bases at J, with 16 bases in the middle. The CDR3 protein is CAITGQGVGDTQYF. CDR3 nucleotide sequence: TGTGCCATCACCGGACAAGGGGTAGGAGATACGCAGTATTTT.

The J gene is TRBJ2-5, the V gene TRBV5-6; no reliable D call. Per the germline V gene, CDR1 is SGHDT and CDR2 is YYEEEE. The V gene lost 4 bases and the J gene lost 5 bases, with 9 bases spanning the gap. The CDR3 has 12 amino acids. CDR3 in DNA: TGTGCCAGCAGCCTTCGGACGGAGACCCAGTACTTC. Translation: CASSLRTETQYF.

The CDR3 protein is CASSDQMSAYEQYF. The CDR3 bases are TGTGCCAGCAGTGATCAGATGAGCGCCTACGAGCAGTACTTC. The chain recombines TRBV2 with TRBJ2-7; D is uncertain. V dropped 3 bases and J dropped 2 bases, with 11 bases sitting between them. The CDR3 has 14 residues. CDR1 is SNHLY and CDR2 is FYNNEI in the germline V gene.

J is TRBJ2-5 and V is TRBV7-7, with 10 bases aligning to TRBD2. This CDR3 is 12 amino acids long. The germline CDR1 and CDR2 sequences are SSHAT and FNYEAQ (reference sequence). The CDR3 sequence is CASGGRGETQYF. CDR3 sequence (DNA): TGTGCTAGCGGGGGGAGAGGGGAGACCCAGTACTTC.

Of note for this clone: The same CDR3 also results from other DNA sequences found in this sample. The chain is built from TRBV27 and TRBJ2-3, with TRBD2 identical over 11 bases. Unmatched junction bases numbered 7, after V lost 4 bases and J lost 4 bases. Germline V gene lookup returns CDR1 MNHEY and CDR2 SMNVEV (reference sequence). CDR3 length equals 16 residues. Here the CDR3 reads CASSSSLAGVADTQYF. The CDR3 nucleotides read TGTGCCAGCAGTTCCTCACTAGCGGGAGTCGCAGATACGCAGTATTTT.

CDR3 amino acids: CASSFGTGNRETQYF. CDR3 sequence (DNA): TGTGCCAGCAGCTTCGGGACAGGGAATAGAGAGACCCAGTACTTC. This chain links TRBV9 with TRBJ2-5, with TRBD1 matching over 9 bases. Germline lookup yields CDR1 SGDLS and CDR2 YYNGEE. This CDR3 contains 15 residues. V lost 4 bases to trimming and J lost 4 bases; unmatched junction nucleotides: 8.

The V and J genes are TRBV4-1 and TRBJ2-7, with TRBD1 identical over 8 bases. V dropped 2 bases and J dropped 4; count of bases not matched to a gene: 4. CDR3 length: 14 amino acids. Germline V CDR1 and CDR2: MGHRA, YSYEKL. The CDR3 DNA is TGCGCCAGCAGCCAAATGACAGGGGAATACGAGCAGTACTTC. Its translation is CASSQMTGEYEQYF.

This chain connects TRBV20-1 to TRBJ2-7; 7 bases map to TRBD2. V shed 3 bases and J 5 bases; nucleotides not matched to a gene: 7. Per germline, CDR1 DFQATT and CDR2 SNEGSKA (reference sequence). The CDR3 loop spans 13 amino acids. The CDR3 sequence is CSASMREFNEQYF. DNA for the CDR3: TGCAGTGCTAGTATGCGGGAGTTCAACGAGCAGTACTTC.

The chain has TRBV5-4 and TRBJ2-5; no clear D. The CDR3 totals 14 residues. Trimming cost V 4 bases and J 0 bases, with 10 bases left between them. Per germline, CDR1 SGHNT and CDR2 YYREEE (reference sequence). In DNA form, the CDR3 reads TGTGCCAGCAGCCCCTCTGCGAACCAAGAGACCCAGTACTTC. This codes for CASSPSANQETQYF. The full variable domain, rest sourced from reference TRBV5-4 and TRBJ2-5, is ETGVTQSPTHLIKTRGQQVTLRCSSQSGHNTVSWYQQALGQGPQFIFQYYREEENGRGNFPPRFSGLQFPNYSSELNVNALELDDSALYLCASSPSANQETQYFGPGTRLLVL.

The chain carries TRBV10-3 and TRBJ2-5; TRBD1 is a possible D gene (6 bases). Looked up from germline, CDR1 is ENHRY and CDR2 is SYGVKD. Trimming removed 2 bases from V and 1 base from J, with 14 bases in between. The CDR3 loop spans 16 amino acids. The CDR3 DNA reads as TGTGCCATCAGTGAGCCCGGGACACCTTCCCAAGAGACCCAGTACTTC. Its protein product is CAISEPGTPSQETQYF.

This rearrangement joins TRBV11-2 to TRBJ1-6, with D unclear. Trimming removed 5 bases at V and 10 bases at J, with 15 bases between. Germline V lookup: CDR1 SGHAT, CDR2 FQNNGV. The CDR3 has 14 residues. The CDR3: CASSHSDGRSPLHF. The CDR3 DNA follows: TGTGCCAGCAGCCATTCGGACGGCCGCTCACCCCTCCACTTT.

The chain joins TRBV3-1 (or the pseudogene TRBV3-2) to TRBJ2-2, with D tentatively TRBD1 or TRBD2 (5 bases each). V was trimmed by 1 base and J by 0 bases, leaving 9 bases between them. CDR1 and CDR2 (germline): LGHDT, YNNKEL (reference sequence). The CDR3 loop spans 16 amino acids. CDR3 bases: TGTGCCAGCAGCCAAGCCCCGGGGCCGAACACCGGGGAGCTGTTTTTT. It yields the protein CASSQAPGPNTGELFF.

The V and J genes are TRBV10-3 and TRBJ2-7; 9 nucleotides line up with TRBD1. V lost 8 bases, J lost 0 bases, and 5 bases stayed unmatched. The germline V gene has CDR1 ENHRY and CDR2 SYGVKD. The CDR3 is made up of 14 amino acids. Here the CDR3 reads CAIQGQGNSYEQYF. The CDR3 DNA follows: TGTGCCATCCAGGGACAGGGAAACTCCTACGAGCAGTACTTC.

The rearrangement uses TRBV20-1 and TRBJ1-2; the D is unclear. This CDR3 contains 9 residues. Germline V gene data show CDR1 as DFQATT and CDR2 as SNEGSKA (reference sequence). Trimming removed 6 bases at V and 8 bases at J, with 7 bases between. The CDR3 loop reads CSAGNGYTF. CDR3 in DNA: TGCAGTGCGGGGAACGGCTACACCTTC.

V and J are TRBV30 and TRBJ1-4, with 8 positions matching TRBD1. The CDR3 length is 15 residues. Germline V lookup: CDR1 GTSNPN, CDR2 SVGIG (reference sequence). The trim removed 2 bases at V and 5 bases at J, leaving 7 bases unmatched. This CDR3 reads CAWSRGQGRNEKLFF. The CDR3 DNA reads as TGTGCCTGGAGTCGAGGACAGGGCCGAAATGAAAAACTGTTTTTT.

This chain links TRBV19 with TRBJ2-7; maybe TRBD1 (6 bases). Germline CDR1 reads LNHDA; CDR2 reads SQIVND (reference sequence). The V end lost 6 bases, the J end lost 9 bases, and 15 bases lay between the germline ends. The length of the CDR3 is 12 residues. The CDR3 DNA reads TGTGCCAGTAGACCGGAAGGGGGACGGCAGTACTTC. Translation: CASRPEGGRQYF. Supplemented by reference TRBV19 and TRBJ2-7, the full variable domain reads DGGITQSPKYLFRKEGQNVTLSCEQNLNHDAMYWYRQDPGQGLRLIYYSQIVNDFQKGDIAEGYSVSREKKESFPLTVTSAQKNPTAFYLCASRPEGGRQYFGPGTRLTVT.

V usage is TRBV6-5 and J usage is TRBJ2-1; 9 nucleotides line up with TRBD1. The junction had 6 bases not matched to a gene; V was cut back by 6 bases and J by 9 bases. This CDR3 spans 13 amino acids. In germline, CDR1 is MNHEY, CDR2 SVGAGI. The CDR3 bases are TGTGCCAGCAGAAACAGGGGGCGGAGTGAGCAGTTCTTC. It codes for CASRNRGRSEQFF.

The chain uses TRBV7-9 and TRBJ2-5; D might be TRBD2 (6 bases). The CDR3 spans 15 residues. Trimming removed 0 bases from V and 1 base from J, with 9 bases in between. Germline CDR1 and CDR2: SEHNR and FQNEAQ (reference sequence). CDR3 sequence reads: CASSLAVGGQETQYF. DNA for the CDR3: TGTGCCAGCAGCTTAGCGGTCGGGGGCCAAGAGACCCAGTACTTC.

The CDR3 DNA follows: TGTGCCAGCAGCCCCCCGACAGGGAAAGAGGGCTACACCTTC. This codes for CASSPPTGKEGYTF. The rearrangement links TRBV9 to TRBJ1-2; 7 bases align to TRBD1. The CDR3 runs 14 residues. With 4 bases clipped from V and 8 bases from J, the junction kept 11 bases outside the gene matches. Germline values: CDR1 SGDLS, CDR2 YYNGEE. The full variable domain, rest sourced from reference TRBV9 and TRBJ1-2, is DSGVTQTPKHLITATGQRVTLRCSPRSGDLSVYWYQQSLDQGLQFLIQYYNGEERAKGNILERFSAQQFPDLHSELNLSSLELGDSALYFCASSPPTGKEGYTFGSGTRLTVV.

The V and J genes are TRBV12-3 or TRBV12-4 and TRBJ1-2, with D possibly matching TRBD1 (6 bases). The CDR3 covers 13 residues. The V end was cut by 1 base, the J end by 7 bases, with 10 bases between. This chain's CDR3 is CASSLVQGGGYTF. For the CDR3, the DNA is TGTGCCAGCAGTTTAGTACAGGGTGGTGGCTACACCTTC.

This chain joins TRBV6-4 and TRBJ1-1, with D unresolved. V lost 4 bases to trimming and J lost 7 bases, with 13 bases between them. The CDR3 runs 13 residues. The V gene's germline CDR1 is MRHNA and CDR2 SNTAGT. The CDR3 protein is CASSGSVESEAFF. The CDR3 DNA sequence: TGTGCCAGCAGTGGTTCAGTCGAGAGTGAAGCTTTCTTT.

This chain uses TRBV14 with TRBJ1-6; tentative D call: TRBD1 (6 bases). The V and J ends lost 1 base and 5 bases respectively, with 12 bases between them. The CDR3 is 16 amino acids. CDR1 is SGHDN and CDR2 is FVKESK in the germline V gene. CDR3 DNA: TGTGCCAGCAGCCAAGGTCGGGACATCGATAATTCACCCCTCCACTTT. It yields the protein CASSQGRDIDNSPLHF.

The chain combines TRBV29-1 with TRBJ2-1, with 12 bases lining up with TRBD2. In germline, CDR1 is SQVTM, CDR2 ANQGSEA. CDR3 length equals 14 residues. V shed 4 bases and J 8 bases; nucleotides not matched to a gene: 6. CDR3 sequence (DNA): TGCAGCGTTGCGACTAGCGGGGGTGGGGATGAGCAGTTCTTC. It yields the protein CSVATSGGGDEQFF.

The chain employs TRBV7-6 and TRBJ2-5; D may be TRBD1 or TRBD2 (5 bases each). Trimming shortened V by 0 bases and J by 4 bases, and 12 bases separated the two germline ends. The germline CDR1 and CDR2 sequences are SGHVS and FNYEAQ. The CDR3 runs to 15 residues. The CDR3 DNA follows: TGTGCCAGCAGCTTAGCGCCCCCAGGGAGAGAGACCCAGTACTTC. It encodes CASSLAPPGRETQYF.

On this clone itself: The sample holds other DNA sequences that translate to the same CDR3. The J gene is TRBJ2-1, the V gene TRBV3-1 (or the pseudogene TRBV3-2); D may be TRBD2 (5 bases). The CDR3 totals 14 residues. The germline V gene encodes CDR1 LGHDT and CDR2 YNNKEL (reference sequence). V lost 0 bases and J 5 bases, leaving 8 bases between the germline ends. The CDR3 bases are TGTGCCAGCAGCCAAGAAGGACTGAACAATGAGCAGTTCTTC. The encoded protein is CASSQEGLNNEQFF.